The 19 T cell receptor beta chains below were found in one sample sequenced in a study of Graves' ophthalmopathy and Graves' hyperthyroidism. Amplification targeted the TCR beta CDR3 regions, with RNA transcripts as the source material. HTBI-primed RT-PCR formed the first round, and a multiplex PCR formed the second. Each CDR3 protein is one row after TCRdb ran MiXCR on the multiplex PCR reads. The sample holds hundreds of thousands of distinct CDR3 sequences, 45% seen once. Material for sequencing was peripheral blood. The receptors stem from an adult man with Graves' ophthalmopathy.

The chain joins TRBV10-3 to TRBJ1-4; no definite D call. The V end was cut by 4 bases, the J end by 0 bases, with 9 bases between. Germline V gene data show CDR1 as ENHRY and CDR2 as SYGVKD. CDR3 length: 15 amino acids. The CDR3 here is CAISGTDATNEKLFF. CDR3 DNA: TGTGCCATCAGTGGGACGGACGCAACTAATGAAAAACTGTTTTTT.

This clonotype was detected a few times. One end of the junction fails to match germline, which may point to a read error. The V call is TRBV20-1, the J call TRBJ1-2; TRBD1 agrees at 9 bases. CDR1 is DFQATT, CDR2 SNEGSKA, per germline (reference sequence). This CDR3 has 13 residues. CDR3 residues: CSSRDRENYGYTF. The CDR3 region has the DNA TGCAGTTCTAGGGACAGGGAGAACTATGGCTACACCTTC.

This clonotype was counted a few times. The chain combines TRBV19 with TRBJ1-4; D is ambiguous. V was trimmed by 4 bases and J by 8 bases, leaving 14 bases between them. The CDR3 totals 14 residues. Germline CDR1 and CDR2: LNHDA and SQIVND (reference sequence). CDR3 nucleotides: TGTGCCAGTAGTACGGCTCACCGCGGCGAAAAACTGTTTTTT. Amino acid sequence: CASSTAHRGEKLFF.

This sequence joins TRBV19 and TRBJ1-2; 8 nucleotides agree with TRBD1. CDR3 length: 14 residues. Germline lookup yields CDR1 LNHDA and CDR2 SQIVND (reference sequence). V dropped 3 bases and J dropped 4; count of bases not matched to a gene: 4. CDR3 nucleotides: TGTGCCAGTAGTATTCGGACAGGGCCCTATGGCTACACCTTC. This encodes CASSIRTGPYGYTF. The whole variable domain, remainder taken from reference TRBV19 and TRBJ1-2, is DGGITQSPKYLFRKEGQNVTLSCEQNLNHDAMYWYRQDPGQGLRLIYYSQIVNDFQKGDIAEGYSVSREKKESFPLTVTSAQKNPTAFYLCASSIRTGPYGYTFGSGTRLTVV.

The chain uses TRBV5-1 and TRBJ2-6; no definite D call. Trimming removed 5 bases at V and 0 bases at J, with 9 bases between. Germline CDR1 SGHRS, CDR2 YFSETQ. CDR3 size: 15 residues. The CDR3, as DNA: TGCGCCAGCAGTCCGACGGTCTCTGGGGCCAACGTCCTGACTTTC. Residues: CASSPTVSGANVLTF.

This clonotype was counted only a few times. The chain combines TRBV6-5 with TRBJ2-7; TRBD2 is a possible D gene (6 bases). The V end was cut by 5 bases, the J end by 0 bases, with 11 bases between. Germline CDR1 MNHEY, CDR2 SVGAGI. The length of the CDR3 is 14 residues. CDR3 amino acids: CASSGGAFSYEQYF. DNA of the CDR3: TGTGCCAGCAGTGGCGGGGCTTTCTCCTACGAGCAGTACTTC.

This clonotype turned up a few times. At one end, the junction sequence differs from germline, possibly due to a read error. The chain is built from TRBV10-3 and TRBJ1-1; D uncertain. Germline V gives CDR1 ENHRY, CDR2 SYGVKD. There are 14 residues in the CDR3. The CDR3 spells CASSEAQSVGEAFF. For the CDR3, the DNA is TGTGCCAGCAGTGAGGCTCAGTCTGTTGGTGAAGCTTTCTTT.

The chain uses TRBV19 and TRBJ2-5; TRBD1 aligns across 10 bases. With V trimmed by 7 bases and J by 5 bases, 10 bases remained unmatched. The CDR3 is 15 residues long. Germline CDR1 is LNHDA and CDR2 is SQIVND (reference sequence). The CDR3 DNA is TGTGCCAGTACCTCGGGACAGGGGAGGCGCGAGACCCAGTACTTC. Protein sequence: CASTSGQGRRETQYF.

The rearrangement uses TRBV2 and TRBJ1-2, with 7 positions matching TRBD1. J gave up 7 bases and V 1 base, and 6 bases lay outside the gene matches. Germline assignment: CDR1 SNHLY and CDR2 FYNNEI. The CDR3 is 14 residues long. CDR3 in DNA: TGTGCCAGCAGTGAAGTCACAGGGGTGGGTGGCTACACCTTC. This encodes CASSEVTGVGGYTF. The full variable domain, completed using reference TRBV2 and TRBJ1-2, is EPEVTQTPSHQVTQMGQEVILRCVPISNHLYFYWYRQILGQKVEFLVSFYNNEISEKSEIFDDQFSVERPDGSNFTLKIRSTKLEDSAMYFCASSEVTGVGGYTFGSGTRLTVV.

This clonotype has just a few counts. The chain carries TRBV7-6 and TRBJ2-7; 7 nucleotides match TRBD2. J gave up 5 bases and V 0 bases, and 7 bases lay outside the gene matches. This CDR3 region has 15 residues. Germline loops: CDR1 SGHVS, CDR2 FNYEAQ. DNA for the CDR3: TGTGCCAGCAGCTTAGCGCTCGGACTAGTCGACGAGCAGTACTTC. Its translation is CASSLALGLVDEQYF.

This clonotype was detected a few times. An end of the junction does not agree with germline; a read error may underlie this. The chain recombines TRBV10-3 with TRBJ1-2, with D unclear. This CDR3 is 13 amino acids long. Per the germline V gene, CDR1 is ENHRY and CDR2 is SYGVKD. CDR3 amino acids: CASSYSSLKGYTF. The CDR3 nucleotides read TGTGCCAGCAGTTACTCGAGTCTTAAGGGCTACACCTTC.

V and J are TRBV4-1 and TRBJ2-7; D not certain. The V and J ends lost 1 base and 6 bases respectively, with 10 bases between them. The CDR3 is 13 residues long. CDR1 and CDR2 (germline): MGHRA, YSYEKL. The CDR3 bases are TGCGCCAGCAGCCAAGTGTCCAGGTCCGAGCAGTACTTC. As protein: CASSQVSRSEQYF.

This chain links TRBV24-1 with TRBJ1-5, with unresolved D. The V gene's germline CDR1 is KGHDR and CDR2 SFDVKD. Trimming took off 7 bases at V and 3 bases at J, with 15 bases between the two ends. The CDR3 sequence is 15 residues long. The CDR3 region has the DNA TGTGCCACCAGCAACGCGGGCCCCTACAATCAGCCCCAGCATTTT. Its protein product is CATSNAGPYNQPQHF.

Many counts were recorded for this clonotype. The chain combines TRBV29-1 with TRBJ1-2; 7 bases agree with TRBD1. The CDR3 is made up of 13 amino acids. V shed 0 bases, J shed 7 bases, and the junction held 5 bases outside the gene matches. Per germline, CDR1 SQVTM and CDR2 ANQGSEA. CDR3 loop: CSVEDDRVGGYTF. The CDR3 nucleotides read TGCAGCGTTGAAGACGACAGGGTAGGTGGCTACACCTTC.

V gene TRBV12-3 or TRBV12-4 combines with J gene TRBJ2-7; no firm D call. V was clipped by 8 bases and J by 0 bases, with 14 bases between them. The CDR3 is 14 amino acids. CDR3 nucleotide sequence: TGTGCCAGCGTCCCTGGCCCCAGCTCCTACGAGCAGTACTTC. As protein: CASVPGPSSYEQYF.

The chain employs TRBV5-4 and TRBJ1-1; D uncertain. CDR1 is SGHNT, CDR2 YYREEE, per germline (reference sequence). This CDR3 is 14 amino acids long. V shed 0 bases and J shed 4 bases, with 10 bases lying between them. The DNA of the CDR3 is TGTGCCAGCAGCTTGGAAGGACCGCGCACTGAAGCTTTCTTT. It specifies CASSLEGPRTEAFF.

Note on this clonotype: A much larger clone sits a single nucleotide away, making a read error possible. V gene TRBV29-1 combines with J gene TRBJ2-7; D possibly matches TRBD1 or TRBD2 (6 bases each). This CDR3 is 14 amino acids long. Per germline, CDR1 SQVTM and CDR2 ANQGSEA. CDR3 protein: CSVKGRGGSYEQCF. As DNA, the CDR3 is TGCAGCGTTAAAGGCAGGGGAGGTTCCTACGAGCAGTGCTTC.

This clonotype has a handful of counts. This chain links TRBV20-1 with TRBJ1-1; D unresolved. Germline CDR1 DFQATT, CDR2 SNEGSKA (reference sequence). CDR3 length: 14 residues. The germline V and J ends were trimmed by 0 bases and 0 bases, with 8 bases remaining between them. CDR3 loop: CSARDYTVNTEAFF. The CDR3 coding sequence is TGCAGTGCTAGAGATTACACTGTGAACACTGAAGCTTTCTTT.

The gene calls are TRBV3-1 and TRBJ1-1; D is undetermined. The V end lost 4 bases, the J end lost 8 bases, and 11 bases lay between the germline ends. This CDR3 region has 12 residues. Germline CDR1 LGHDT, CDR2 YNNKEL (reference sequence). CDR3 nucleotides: TGTGCCAGCAGCCTAAGAACGGGGGAAGCTTTCTTT. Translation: CASSLRTGEAFF. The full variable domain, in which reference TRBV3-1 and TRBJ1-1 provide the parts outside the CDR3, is DTAVSQTPKYLVTQMGNDKSIKCEQNLGHDTMYWYKQDSKKFLKIMFSYNNKELIINETVPNRFSPKSPDKAHLNLHINSLELGDSAVYFCASSLRTGEAFFGQGTRLTVV.